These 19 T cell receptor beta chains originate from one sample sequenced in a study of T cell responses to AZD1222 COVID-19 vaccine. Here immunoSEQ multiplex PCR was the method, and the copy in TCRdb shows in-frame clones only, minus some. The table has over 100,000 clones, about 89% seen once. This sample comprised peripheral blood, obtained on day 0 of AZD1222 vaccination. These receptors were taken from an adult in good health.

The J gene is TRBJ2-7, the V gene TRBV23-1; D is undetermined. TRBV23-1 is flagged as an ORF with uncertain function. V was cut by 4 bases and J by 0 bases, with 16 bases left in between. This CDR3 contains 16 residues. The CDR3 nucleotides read TGCGCCAGCAGTCTCCCCACTACGTTAGCCTCCTACGAGCAGTACTTC. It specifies CASSLPTTLASYEQYF.

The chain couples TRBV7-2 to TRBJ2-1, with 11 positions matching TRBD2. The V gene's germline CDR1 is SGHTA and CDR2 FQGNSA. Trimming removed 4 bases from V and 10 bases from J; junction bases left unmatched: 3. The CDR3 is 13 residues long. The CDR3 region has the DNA TGTGCCAGCAGCTCGGGACTAGCGGAGGAGCAGTTCTTC. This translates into CASSSGLAEEQFF.

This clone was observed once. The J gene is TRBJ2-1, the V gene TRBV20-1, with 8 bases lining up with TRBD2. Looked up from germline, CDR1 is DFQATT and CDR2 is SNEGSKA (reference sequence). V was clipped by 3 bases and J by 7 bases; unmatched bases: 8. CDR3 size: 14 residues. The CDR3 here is CSASKAGAKNEQFF. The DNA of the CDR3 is TGCAGTGCTAGTAAAGCGGGGGCCAAAAATGAGCAGTTCTTC.

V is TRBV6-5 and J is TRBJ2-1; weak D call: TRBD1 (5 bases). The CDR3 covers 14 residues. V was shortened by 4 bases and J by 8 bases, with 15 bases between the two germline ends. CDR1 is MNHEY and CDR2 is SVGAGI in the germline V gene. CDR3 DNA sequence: TGTGCCAGCAGTTTCCAGGGTCTAACGGATGAGCAGTTCTTC. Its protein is CASSFQGLTDEQFF.

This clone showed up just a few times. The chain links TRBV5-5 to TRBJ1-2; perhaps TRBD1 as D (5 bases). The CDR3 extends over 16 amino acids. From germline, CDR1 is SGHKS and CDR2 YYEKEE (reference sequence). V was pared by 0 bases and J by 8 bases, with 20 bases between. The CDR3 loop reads CASSLGSRTIYEGYTF. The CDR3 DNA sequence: TGTGCCAGCAGCTTGGGTTCGCGGACAATCTATGAAGGCTACACCTTC.

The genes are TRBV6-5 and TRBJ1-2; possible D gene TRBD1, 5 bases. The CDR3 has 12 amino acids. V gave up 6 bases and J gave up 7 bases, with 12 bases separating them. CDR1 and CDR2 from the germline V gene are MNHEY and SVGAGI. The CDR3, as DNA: TGTGCCAGCAGCGATCCAGGGCTTGGCTACACCTTC. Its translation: CASSDPGLGYTF.

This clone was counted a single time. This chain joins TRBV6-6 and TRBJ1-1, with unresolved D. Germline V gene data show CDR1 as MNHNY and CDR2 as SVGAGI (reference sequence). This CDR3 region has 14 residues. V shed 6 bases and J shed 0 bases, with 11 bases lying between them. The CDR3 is CASSPPHMNTEAFF. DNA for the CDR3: TGTGCCAGCAGCCCACCCCACATGAACACTGAAGCTTTCTTT.

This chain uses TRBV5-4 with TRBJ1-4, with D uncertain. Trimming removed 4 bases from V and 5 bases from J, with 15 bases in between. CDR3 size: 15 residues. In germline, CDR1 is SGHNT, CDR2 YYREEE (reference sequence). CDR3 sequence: CASSNEWTDNEKLFF. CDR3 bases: TGTGCCAGCAGCAATGAATGGACGGACAATGAAAAACTGTTTTTT.

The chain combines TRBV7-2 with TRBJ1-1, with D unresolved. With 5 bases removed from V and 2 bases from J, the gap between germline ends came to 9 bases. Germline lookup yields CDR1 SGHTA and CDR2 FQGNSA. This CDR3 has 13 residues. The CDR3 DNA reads TGTGCCAGCAGCCCATGGGGAAACACTGAAGCTTTCTTT. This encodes CASSPWGNTEAFF.

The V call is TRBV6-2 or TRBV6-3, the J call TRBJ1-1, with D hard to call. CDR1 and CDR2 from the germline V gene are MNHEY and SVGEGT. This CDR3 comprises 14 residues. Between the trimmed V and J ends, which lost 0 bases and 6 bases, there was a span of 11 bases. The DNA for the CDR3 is TGTGCCAGCAGTTACTCGGCAGGTTCATCTGAAGCTTTCTTT. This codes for CASSYSAGSSEAFF.

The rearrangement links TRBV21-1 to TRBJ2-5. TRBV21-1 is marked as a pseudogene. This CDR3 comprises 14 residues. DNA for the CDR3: TGTGCCTCTAGGGATCTACGGGGACCAACGACCCAGTACTTC. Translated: CASRDLRGPTTQYF.

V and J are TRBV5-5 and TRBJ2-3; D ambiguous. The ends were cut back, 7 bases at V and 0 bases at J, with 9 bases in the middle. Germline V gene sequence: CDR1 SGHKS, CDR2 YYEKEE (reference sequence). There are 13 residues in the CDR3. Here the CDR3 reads CASRSGSTDTQYF. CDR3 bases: TGTGCCAGCCGCTCTGGTAGCACAGATACGCAGTATTTT.

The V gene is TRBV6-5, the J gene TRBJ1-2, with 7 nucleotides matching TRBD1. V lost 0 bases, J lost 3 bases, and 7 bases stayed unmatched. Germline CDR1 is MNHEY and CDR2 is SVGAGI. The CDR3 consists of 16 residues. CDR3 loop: CASSYSTVGTDYGYTF. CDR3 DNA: TGTGCCAGCAGTTACTCTACAGTAGGGACAGACTATGGCTACACCTTC.

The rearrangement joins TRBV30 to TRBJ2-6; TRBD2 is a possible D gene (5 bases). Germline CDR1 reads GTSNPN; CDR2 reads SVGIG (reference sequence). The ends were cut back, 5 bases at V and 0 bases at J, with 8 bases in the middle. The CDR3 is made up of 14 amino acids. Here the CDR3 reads CAWSRGSGANVLTF. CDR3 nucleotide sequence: TGTGCCTGGTCTCGGGGCTCTGGGGCCAACGTCCTGACTTTC.

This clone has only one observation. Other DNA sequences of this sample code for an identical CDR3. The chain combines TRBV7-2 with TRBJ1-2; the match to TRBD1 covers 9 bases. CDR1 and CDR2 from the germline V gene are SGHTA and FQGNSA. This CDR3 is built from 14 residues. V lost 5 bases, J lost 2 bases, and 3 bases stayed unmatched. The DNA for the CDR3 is TGTGCCAGCAGCCCGGGACAGGGAAACTATGGCTACACCTTC. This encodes CASSPGQGNYGYTF.

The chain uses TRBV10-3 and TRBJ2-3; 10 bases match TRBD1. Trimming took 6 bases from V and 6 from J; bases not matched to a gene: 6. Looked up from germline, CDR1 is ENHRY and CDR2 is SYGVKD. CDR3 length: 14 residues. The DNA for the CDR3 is TGTGCCATCAGACCCGGGACAGGGGAGGATACGCAGTATTTT. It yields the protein CAIRPGTGEDTQYF.

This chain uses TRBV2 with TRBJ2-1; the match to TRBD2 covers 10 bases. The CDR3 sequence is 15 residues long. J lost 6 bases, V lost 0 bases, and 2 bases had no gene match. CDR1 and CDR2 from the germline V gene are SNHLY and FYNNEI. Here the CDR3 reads CASSEAGLAINEQFF. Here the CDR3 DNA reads TGTGCCAGCAGTGAAGCGGGACTAGCGATCAATGAGCAGTTCTTC.

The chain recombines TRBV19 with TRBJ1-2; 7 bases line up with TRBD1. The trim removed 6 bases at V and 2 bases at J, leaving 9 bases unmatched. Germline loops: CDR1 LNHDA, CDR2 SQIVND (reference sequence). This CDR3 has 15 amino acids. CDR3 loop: CASSARGDRNYGYTF. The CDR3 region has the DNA TGTGCCAGTAGCGCTCGAGGGGACAGAAACTATGGCTACACCTTC.

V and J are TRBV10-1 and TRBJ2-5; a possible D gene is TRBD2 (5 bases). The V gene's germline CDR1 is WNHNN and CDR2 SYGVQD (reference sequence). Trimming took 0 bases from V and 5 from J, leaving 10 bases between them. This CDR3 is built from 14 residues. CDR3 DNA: TGCGCCAGCAGTGAGTCTGAGGGATGGGAGACCCAGTACTTC. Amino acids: CASSESEGWETQYF.